One and the same sample provided the 5 T cell receptor beta chains below, sequenced in a study of T cells after posttransplantation cyclophosphamide. Sampled 1 year posttransplant, controls received myeloablative marrow transplants, methotrexate and a calcineurin inhibitor. Produced via immunoSEQ multiplex PCR; TCRdb's table is partial and in-frame only. The table lists roughly 17,000 clones, roughly 85% of them singletons. The source was PBMCs, collected after allogeneic stem cell transplant with calcineurin inhibitor and methotrexate. The receptors shown here come from a female patient aged 18 to 35 who received an allogeneic stem cell transplant from an unrelated donor, was CMV-positive, and had acute and chronic GVHD. Some of the T cells may derive from the graft donor.

The V call is TRBV7-6, the J call TRBJ1-1, with D maybe TRBD1 (5 bases). Trimming cost V 1 base and J 7 bases, with 10 bases left between them. The CDR3 has 13 amino acids. CDR1 and CDR2 (germline): SGHVS, FNYEAQ. The DNA for the CDR3 is TGTGCCAGCAGCTTAGGCCCCAGGGTTGAAGCTTTCTTT. Encoded protein: CASSLGPRVEAFF.

The chain couples TRBV11-2 to TRBJ1-2, with D hard to call. V lost 8 bases and J 3 bases, leaving 19 bases between the germline ends. CDR1 and CDR2 (germline): SGHAT, FQNNGV. The CDR3 runs 15 residues. The CDR3 DNA reads as TGTGCCAGCCATGCTATCCGCCGGGATGACTATGGCTACACCTTC. Residues: CASHAIRRDDYGYTF.

CDR3 in amino acids: CASSPGGNTEAFF. The DNA for the CDR3 is TGTGCCAGCTCACCAGGAGGGAACACTGAAGCTTTCTTT. The chain links TRBV18 to TRBJ1-1, with D unclear. The CDR3 runs to 13 residues. In germline, CDR1 is KGHSH, CDR2 LQKENI. Trimming cost V 2 bases and J 1 base, with 5 bases left between them.

The CDR3 reads CASSLGPGVEQFF. In DNA, the CDR3 is TGTGCCAGCAGCTTAGGGCCCGGGGTCGAGCAGTTCTTC. The chain recombines TRBV11-2 with TRBJ2-1; the D gene is possibly TRBD2 (5 bases). Germline V gene data show CDR1 as SGHAT and CDR2 as FQNNGV. CDR3 size: 13 residues. Trimming removed 1 base from V and 10 bases from J, with 11 bases in between. The full variable domain, in which reference TRBV11-2 and TRBJ2-1 provide the parts outside the CDR3, is EAGVAQSPRYKIIEKRQSVAFWCNPISGHATLYWYQQILGQGPKLLIQFQNNGVVDDSQLPKDRFSAERLKGVDSTLKIQPAKLEDSAVYLCASSLGPGVEQFFGPGTRLTVL.

This chain joins TRBV2 and TRBJ1-1; D unclear. From germline, CDR1 is SNHLY and CDR2 FYNNEI. Trimming pared 3 bases from V and 1 base from J, leaving 6 bases between. This CDR3 comprises 13 residues. The CDR3: CASSEGENTEAFF. The CDR3 DNA reads TGTGCCAGCAGTGAGGGAGAGAACACTGAAGCTTTCTTT.